The following is a T cell receptor (beta chain) sequence with its context. Its cognate antigen has yet to be identified. No base qualities exist here, and no much larger clone lies one base off it. This specimen comes from a study of blood T cell repertoires in COVID-19 (dated by TCRdb to about 2020). About the study as a whole: Samples from collaborators originated in the United States, Italy and Spain and spanned both the acute and convalescent phases of COVID-19. Deeply sampled blood TCRbeta repertoires from subjects exposed to, actively infected with, or recovered from COVID-19 were included in the dataset. The material from the prospective study consisted of cDNA or gDNA derived from T cells, B-cell-depleted T cells, or PBMCs. The repertoires were released in a freely available public database meant as a resource for research on the immune response to SARS-CoV-2. Samples came from the ongoing ImmuneRACE study (first 160 participants) plus 1,254 subjects from 6 global collaborators. Where available, HLA class I and class II types were obtained from metadata supplied by the sample provider rather than from assay-based typing. Sample metadata almost always included a de-identified subject ID, COVID-19 status, age in years and sex. General findings and caveats noted by the study authors: The quantity of clinical and demographic metadata differed by source and by participant and was supplied without curation.

Relative to germline, V is 3 bases shorter and J is 3 bases shorter, with 21 bases between their ends. Via the germline V gene, CDR1 is SGHVS and CDR2 FQNEAQ. Measured from the cysteine to the phenylalanine, the CDR3 is 17 residues long. CDR3 DNA is the only sequence kept; it has 51 bases, read in frame from the first base. TCRbeta CDR3 regions were amplified from genomic DNA by means of the immunoSEQ Assay, a bias-controlled multiplex PCR. From the authors' description of their analysis: The number of nucleated cells in each sample was estimated from the amplification of reference gene primers within the assay. To quantify the absolute abundance of each unique TCRbeta CDR3 rearrangement, sequence reads were collapsed and filtered. For each sample, productive Simpson clonality was calculated by taking the square root of Simpson's diversity index across productive rearrangements. The table comes from immuneACCESS by way of TCRdb, which keeps in-frame sequences with V and J called. Part of the clones is missing from these tables; in studies checked, under half for an unresolved V gene and the rest for unknown reasons. V and J calls and clone size come straight from that table; D and trimming were deduced from the DNA. In this sample the table shows about 330,000 clones, more than 90% of which occur a single time. Around 18% of the sample is taken by the ten largest.

In the prospective study, participants were about 18 to 95 years old, resided in under 30 geographic areas of the United States, and were enrolled through a virtual design. Cohort assignment in the prospective study relied on participant-reported clinical history from a screening survey and a study questionnaire. Recovered participants in ImmuneRACE Cohort 3 were defined by two consecutive negative NP/OP PCR tests, clearance by a healthcare professional, or resolution of symptoms. In the prospective study, whole blood, serum and a nasopharyngeal or oropharyngeal swab were collected from each participant by mobile phlebotomists. Additional blood draws and questionnaires over an approximately 2-month period could optionally be provided by prospective study participants. Blood samples from the prospective study were shipped frozen or at room temperature prior to DNA extraction.

The sequence joins TRBV7-8 to TRBJ2-7, and TRBD2 may be the D gene, going by 5 matching bases. The TCR comes from a woman in her 30s who had recovered from COVID-19. Sequencing input: PBMCs or T cells enriched from blood (not recorded which). At the DNA level, the sequence is TGTGCCAGCAGCTTCAGCCTCCTACTAGAAGAAGACTACGAGCAGTACTTC. Translation gives CASSFSLLLEEDYEQYF.